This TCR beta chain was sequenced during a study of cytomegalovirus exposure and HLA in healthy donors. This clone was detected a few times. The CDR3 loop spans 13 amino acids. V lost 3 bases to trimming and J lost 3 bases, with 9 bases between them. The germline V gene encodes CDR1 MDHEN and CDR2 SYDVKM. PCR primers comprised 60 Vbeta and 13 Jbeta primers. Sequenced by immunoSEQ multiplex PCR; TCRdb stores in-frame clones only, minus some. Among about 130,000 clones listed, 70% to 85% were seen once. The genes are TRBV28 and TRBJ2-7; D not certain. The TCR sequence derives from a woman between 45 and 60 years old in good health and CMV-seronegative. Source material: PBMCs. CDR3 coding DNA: TGTGCCAGCAGTTTCCTTAATATCTACGAGCAGTACTTC. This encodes CASSFLNIYEQYF.